This TCR beta chain was identified in a study of cytomegalovirus exposure and HLA in healthy donors. Study-wide results and caveats: The authors later found most CMV-associated TCR beta chains appeared HLA-restricted. Cytomegalovirus-associated status was assigned to approximately 160 TCR beta chains. Analysis was performed later, and it showed HLA-associated TCR beta chains to be more clonally expanded than equally common others. Confirmation was obtained in vitro that a few CMV-associated chains are specific for CMV antigens.

Both 60 Vbeta primers and 13 Jbeta primers went into the PCR. Clones were read by immunoSEQ multiplex PCR, and TCRdb kept only the in-frame ones, dropping some. The record lists some 75,000 clones, of which the ten most abundant hold 0.8% to 1%. With respect to this clone: The antigen remains unidentified.

CDR3 size: 16 residues. CDR1 is KGHSH, CDR2 LQKENI, per germline. Trimming removed 0 bases at V and 0 bases at J, with 10 bases between. The material sequenced was PBMCs. This chain connects TRBV18 to TRBJ2-3, with unresolved D. This TCR was recovered from a boy between 10 and 17 years old in good health and CMV-seronegative. The CDR3 reads CASSPPIASSTDTQYF. In nucleotides, the CDR3 is TGTGCCAGCTCACCACCGATAGCCTCTAGCACAGATACGCAGTATTTT.